This T cell receptor (beta chain) appears in the sequencing data of a study of T cells in Graves' hyperthyroidism and ophthalmopathy. Authors of the study amplified TCR beta CDR3 regions from RNA transcripts. First-round RT-PCR with HTBI primers amplified the TCR CDR3 region. In TCRdb, the multiplex PCR reads were re-called with MiXCR into one record per CDR3 protein. The sample records a few hundred thousand distinct CDR3 sequences, around 46% being singletons. The sample holds many counts of this clonotype. Germline V gene data show CDR1 as SGHRS and CDR2 as YFSETQ. V shed 0 bases, J shed 13 bases, and the junction held 12 bases outside the gene matches. This CDR3 is built from 14 residues.

J is TRBJ2-5 and V is TRBV5-1; 7 nucleotides match TRBD2. This TCR was recovered from a woman younger than 30 with Graves' hyperthyroidism. The material sequenced was peripheral blood or thyroid tissue (not recorded which). The CDR3 loop is CASSLDAGAPIMYF. CDR3 bases: TGCGCCAGCAGCTTGGATGCGGGAGCTCCCATCATGTACTTC.